Shown below are 13 T cell receptor beta chains from a single sample sequenced in a study of radiation and T cells in renal cell carcinoma. Measured with immunoSEQ multiplex PCR; TCRdb has only the in-frame clones, and not every one. The repertoire holds just under 150,000 clones, with 75% to 90% as singletons. Time point defined: blood 4 weeks post-SBRT, at nephrectomy. The treatment here: 15 Gy SBRT to primary tumor, nephrectomy 4 weeks later. This material consisted of blood, taken from a patient whose treatment included radiotherapy and nephrectomy. The receptors derive from a woman aged 45-65 years with renal cell carcinoma.

This clone turned up a few times. This same CDR3 is encoded by further DNA sequences in the sample. The rearrangement uses TRBV20-1 and TRBJ2-7; D remains unclear. Germline V CDR1 and CDR2: DFQATT, SNEGSKA (reference sequence). This CDR3 region has 11 residues. The V end was cut by 0 bases, the J end by 2 bases, with 2 bases between. CDR3 residues: CSARDAYEQYF. In nucleotides, the CDR3 is TGCAGTGCTAGAGACGCCTACGAGCAGTACTTC.

The rearrangement uses TRBV2 and TRBJ2-7; the D gene could be TRBD1 or TRBD2 (5 bases each). Trimming took off 2 bases at V and 5 bases at J, with 16 bases between the two ends. CDR1 is SNHLY, CDR2 FYNNEI, per germline. The CDR3 loop spans 15 amino acids. The CDR3 spells CASSESRGDPNEQYF. The CDR3 region has the DNA TGTGCCAGCAGTGAATCCAGAGGGGATCCCAACGAGCAGTACTTC.

The chain carries TRBV6-6 and TRBJ2-5, with 7 bases fitting TRBD1. CDR1 MNHNY and CDR2 SVGAGI come from the germline V gene (reference sequence). The trim removed 5 bases at V and 5 bases at J, leaving 5 bases unmatched. The CDR3 loop spans 13 amino acids. For the CDR3, the DNA is TGTGCCAGCAGTAGGGGGCTTGGGGAGACCCAGTACTTC. It is translated as CASSRGLGETQYF.

The rearrangement uses TRBV4-2 and TRBJ2-3, with 7 bases identical to TRBD2. V lost 0 bases, J lost 3 bases, and 6 bases stayed unmatched. The CDR3 consists of 16 residues. The germline V gene encodes CDR1 LGHNA and CDR2 YNFKEQ. DNA of the CDR3: TGTGCCAGCAGCCAAGATGGGGGGGAGTTGACAGATACGCAGTATTTT. It codes for CASSQDGGELTDTQYF.

The rearrangement uses TRBV5-5 and TRBJ1-1, with D unresolved. Trimming pared 3 bases from V and 3 bases from J, leaving 9 bases between. The CDR3 is 13 amino acids. Germline lookup yields CDR1 SGHKS and CDR2 YYEKEE (reference sequence). Written as DNA, the CDR3 is TGTGCCAGCAGCTGGACTAAGGACACTGAAGCTTTCTTT. This gives the protein CASSWTKDTEAFF.

The CDR3 here is CASSWDRVDTGELFF. The CDR3 DNA reads as TGTGCCAGCAGTTGGGACAGGGTGGACACCGGGGAGCTGTTTTTT. This chain joins TRBV6-5 and TRBJ2-2; 9 bases match TRBD1. Germline loops: CDR1 MNHEY, CDR2 SVGAGI. This CDR3 has 15 residues. After removal of 4 bases from V and 3 bases from J, the junction contained 3 bases not matched to a gene.

This clone appeared once. This chain links TRBV6-1 with TRBJ1-2; D gene uncertain. The CDR3 spans 13 residues. V lost 7 bases, J lost 5 bases, and 14 bases lay in between. Germline values: CDR1 MNHNS, CDR2 SASEGT. CDR3 coding DNA: TGTGCCAGCATCAGAGACCGGGGATATGGCTACACCTTC. Encoded protein: CASIRDRGYGYTF.

DNA for the CDR3: TGTGCCAGCAGTTCCCCCGCGTCCTACGAGCAGTACTTC. Its protein product is CASSSPASYEQYF. This rearrangement joins TRBV28 to TRBJ2-7; no reliable D call. V lost 4 bases, J lost 1 base, and 8 bases lay in between. The CDR3 has 13 residues. Looked up from germline, CDR1 is MDHEN and CDR2 is SYDVKM.

The gene calls are TRBV4-3 and TRBJ1-6; unclear D gene. Trimming took 1 base from V and 5 from J, leaving 9 bases between them. The CDR3 consists of 15 residues. Germline-derived CDR1 and CDR2 are LGHNA and YSLEER. The CDR3 protein is CASSQATRNNSPLHF. In DNA, the CDR3 is TGCGCCAGCAGCCAAGCGACACGCAATAATTCACCCCTCCACTTT.

The chain couples TRBV9 to TRBJ1-6, with no clear D. Deletions cut 0 bases from V and 8 bases from J, with 18 bases between. CDR1 and CDR2 (germline): SGDLS, YYNGEE. This CDR3 has 17 amino acids. The CDR3 is CASSVARAHSMDSPLHF. The CDR3 DNA is TGTGCCAGCAGCGTAGCGCGGGCACACTCAATGGATTCACCCCTCCACTTT.

This clone has only one observation. V usage is TRBV7-2 and J usage is TRBJ1-2; D is uncertain. Germline CDR1 SGHTA, CDR2 FQGNSA. V lost 0 bases to trimming and J lost 3 bases, with 11 bases between them. The CDR3 spans 15 residues. In nucleotides, the CDR3 is TGTGCCAGCAGCTTAGCCGTCAGTCCCGACTATGGCTACACCTTC. This gives the protein CASSLAVSPDYGYTF.

J is TRBJ2-5 and V is TRBV7-2, with a weak D call TRBD2 (7 bases). The CDR3 has 16 amino acids. With 4 bases removed from V and 4 bases from J, the gap between germline ends came to 19 bases. Germline lookup yields CDR1 SGHTA and CDR2 FQGNSA. The CDR3 region has the DNA TGTGCCAGCAGCTCAGTCAGGGGACTATACTTAGAGACCCAGTACTTC. Amino acid sequence: CASSSVRGLYLETQYF.

This clone appeared a few times. The rearrangement joins TRBV19 to TRBJ1-5; D unresolved. Germline CDR1 is LNHDA and CDR2 is SQIVND (reference sequence). The CDR3 contains 12 residues. V was clipped by 4 bases and J by 9 bases, with 10 bases between them. CDR3 nucleotide sequence: TGTGCCAGTAGTAGCTACGGATCGCCCCAGCATTTT. Amino acid sequence: CASSSYGSPQHF.